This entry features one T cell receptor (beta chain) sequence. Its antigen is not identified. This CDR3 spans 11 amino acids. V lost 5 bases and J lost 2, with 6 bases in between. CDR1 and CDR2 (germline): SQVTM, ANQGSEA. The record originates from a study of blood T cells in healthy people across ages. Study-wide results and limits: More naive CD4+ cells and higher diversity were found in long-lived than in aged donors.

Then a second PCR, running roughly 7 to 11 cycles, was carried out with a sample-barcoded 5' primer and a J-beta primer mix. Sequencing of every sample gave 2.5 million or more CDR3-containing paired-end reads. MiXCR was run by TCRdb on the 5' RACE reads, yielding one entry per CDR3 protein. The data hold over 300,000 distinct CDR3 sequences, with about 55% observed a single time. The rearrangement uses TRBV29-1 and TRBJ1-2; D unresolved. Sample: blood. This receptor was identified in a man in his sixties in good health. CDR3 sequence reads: CSVRGNYGYTF. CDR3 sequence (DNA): TGCAGCGTTAGAGGGAACTATGGCTACACCTTC.